The 9 T cell receptor beta chains below come from one sample, sequenced in a study of cytomegalovirus exposure and HLA in healthy donors. Assay: immunoSEQ multiplex PCR; the TCRdb copy retains only in-frame clones and omits some. The table includes about 130,000 clones, 75% to 90% detected once. The material sequenced was PBMCs. The source of these receptors is a young woman in good health and CMV-seropositive.

The chain has TRBV7-9 and TRBJ1-2; D is undetermined. This CDR3 is 10 amino acids long. Germline lookup yields CDR1 SEHNR and CDR2 FQNEAQ (reference sequence). The V gene lost 11 bases and the J gene lost 6 bases, with 10 bases spanning the gap. The CDR3 spells CAAGSDGYTF. The DNA for the CDR3 is TGTGCCGCGGGGAGTGATGGCTACACCTTC.

The J gene is TRBJ2-3, the V gene TRBV25-1; 8 nucleotides agree with TRBD1. Germline CDR1 and CDR2: MGHDK and SYGVNS. V was pared by 3 bases and J by 4 bases, with 9 bases of the junction left unmatched. There are 16 residues in the CDR3. The CDR3 protein is CASSDLGQGKSDTQYF. CDR3 DNA sequence: TGTGCCAGCAGTGACTTAGGACAGGGCAAGTCAGATACGCAGTATTTT.

The gene calls are TRBV5-1 and TRBJ1-1; D is possibly TRBD1 (6 bases). The CDR3 extends over 19 amino acids. V gave up 5 bases and J gave up 0 bases, with 26 bases separating them. Per germline, CDR1 SGHRS and CDR2 YFSETQ. The CDR3 protein is CASRYGPAGTRGMNTEAFF. DNA for the CDR3: TGCGCCAGCAGATATGGGCCGGCAGGGACGAGGGGGATGAACACTGAAGCTTTCTTT.

The chain is built from TRBV27 and TRBJ2-3; TRBD2 aligns across 15 bases. CDR3 size: 17 residues. V was pared by 6 bases and J by 7 bases, with 11 bases of the junction left unmatched. Germline CDR1 is MNHEY and CDR2 is SMNVEV (reference sequence). Written as DNA, the CDR3 is TGTGCCAGCAGCTCGAAGGGACTAGCGGGGGGCGGGAATACGCAGTATTTT. It is translated as CASSSKGLAGGGNTQYF.

The chain links TRBV27 to TRBJ1-1; 8 bases line up with TRBD1. This CDR3 is 11 amino acids long. CDR1 MNHEY and CDR2 SMNVEV come from the germline V gene (reference sequence). Germline trimming cut 5 bases from V and 11 bases from J; bases unmatched to any gene: 4. The CDR3 region is CASSRGQVAFF. CDR3 DNA: TGTGCCAGCAGTAGGGGACAGGTGGCTTTCTTT.

The rearrangement uses TRBV10-3 and TRBJ2-1; 7 nucleotides line up with TRBD2. The CDR3 consists of 16 residues. V gave up 2 bases and J gave up 6 bases; unmatched junction bases: 10. Germline V gives CDR1 ENHRY, CDR2 SYGVKD. CDR3 DNA: TGTGCCATCAGTGAGGCTAGCGGAGTCAAGGTCAATGAGCAGTTCTTC. Its translation: CAISEASGVKVNEQFF.

This chain links TRBV7-2 with TRBJ2-2, with TRBD2 identical over 10 bases. After removal of 0 bases from V and 4 bases from J, the junction contained 5 bases not matched to a gene. Germline CDR1 is SGHTA and CDR2 is FQGNSA. The CDR3 covers 17 residues. CDR3 sequence: CASSLAQLAGVTGELFF. In nucleotides, the CDR3 is TGTGCCAGCAGCTTAGCTCAGCTAGCGGGGGTCACCGGGGAGCTGTTTTTT.

The chain links TRBV5-1 to TRBJ1-6, with D unclear. V gave up 4 bases and J gave up 2 bases, with 16 bases separating them. The CDR3 covers 17 residues. Germline lookup yields CDR1 SGHRS and CDR2 YFSETQ. CDR3 loop: CASSPEPPSAYNSPLHF. In DNA form, the CDR3 reads TGCGCCAGCAGCCCCGAGCCCCCTAGCGCCTATAATTCACCCCTCCACTTT. Drawing the rest from reference TRBV5-1 and TRBJ1-6, the complete variable domain is KAGVTQTPRYLIKTRGQQVTLSCSPISGHRSVSWYQQTPGQGLQFLFEYFSETQRNKGNFPGRFSGRQFSNSRSEMNVSTLELGDSALYLCASSPEPPSAYNSPLHFGNGTRLTVT.

The rearrangement uses TRBV7-2 and TRBJ2-1; 11 bases match TRBD1. The CDR3 spans 16 residues. V was clipped by 7 bases and J by 8 bases; unmatched bases: 13. CDR1 is SGHTA and CDR2 is FQGNSA in the germline V gene. The chain's CDR3 is CASTRSRDRGYYEQFF. The CDR3 bases are TGTGCCAGCACCCGATCCCGGGACAGGGGGTACTATGAGCAGTTCTTC.